This T cell receptor (beta chain) was sequenced in a study of shared clonotypes between healthy human individuals (dated by TCRdb to 2018 to 2021). About the full investigation: A few men and two women, aged 18 to 49 years, made up the cohort. For each donor, CD4 naive and CD4 memory were each run on three plates, CD8 naive on two plates, and CD8 memory on one plate. Different laboratories and diverse techniques were used to prepare libraries and sequence TCR repertoires, to increase sequencing depth and limit assay-specific biases. The study deeply sequenced blood TCR repertoires of five healthy adults to estimate repertoire size and the extent of clonotype sharing between individuals. Per donor, leukapheresis produced somewhere between about 0.9 and 9.5 billion PBMCs. On the study overall, not on this receptor specifically: Sampling was restricted to blood, and TCR repertoires in tissue are likely to differ from TCR repertoires in blood. Even with the large sequencing depth, rarefaction of the sorted-subset datasets indicated that sequencing was incomplete. Clonotypes shared by all four sorted-subset donors showed higher generation probabilities than non-shared clonotypes. Estimated clonotype richness was generally larger for naive than for memory subsets. About 5% of naive CD4, around 4% of naive CD8, roughly 2.5% of memory CD4, and about 0.4% of memory CD8 clonotypes were shared across a handful of donors. Based on pairwise subsampling, the degree of clonotype sharing among donors was expected to be affected by sequencing depth. Because the study included a small number of donors, the genetic and exposure-history diversity represented was limited.

The donors were healthy, HIV-negative adults who had no recently reported acute infections or vaccinations. All donors were Caucasian adults living in Nashville, Tennessee, USA. Magnetic negative selection was used to enrich CD4+ T cells, after which naive cells were positively selected on CD45RA and the negative fraction became the memory subset. Blood was collected by leukapheresis, and PBMCs were isolated by Ficoll-Histopaque density gradient centrifugation and then cryopreserved in liquid nitrogen vapor phase. Analytical flow cytometry was used to check the purity and quantity of every magnetically sorted T cell population. Genomic DNA was isolated from every sorted fraction and measured by UV absorbance on a Nanodrop 2000c. Regarding this clone: This receptor's antigen is unknown. One base away there is no much larger clone; base qualities are not given.

TCR CDR3 regions were amplified from genomic DNA by multiplex PCR using the deep immunoSEQ assay. For each cell subset, the extracted genomic DNA was distributed evenly across all wells of several immunoSEQ 96-well plates, and each plate served as one replicate. Each replicate PCR for sorted subsets received about 210 ng genomic DNA, equal to about 30,000 T cell genomes. Purified libraries were measured with a Qubit 3.0 fluorometer, size-checked on a Bioanalyzer 2100, and measured again with the KAPA Library Quantification kit. Every immunoSEQ 96-well plate was sequenced on a separate single-read 150-cycle Illumina NextSeq 550 flow cell. In the source study's methods: Because the immunoSEQ output included only junctional sequences and no quality scores, the filtering could not be the same as the filtering used for full-length reads. To assign V/J genes and CDR3, sequences were annotated against IMGT germline references using PyIR, a Python wrapper for IgBLAST v1.9. Any read was removed if the V/J assignment was weak (E-value above 1e-6), the CDR3 was missing, or the read contained stop codons, out-of-frame junctions, or ambiguous translated residues. V3J clonotypes were defined as sequences sharing an identical inferred V gene, J gene, and CDR3 amino acid sequence. The percentage overlap between two repertoires was calculated by dividing the number of shared unique clonotypes by the size of the smaller repertoire. Three approaches were used to assess repertoire richness: RTK rarefaction, the Chao1 estimator, and Recon v2.1 estimates of unobserved clonotypes. For all TCRbeta clonotypes obtained by the gDNA method from a few donors, generation probabilities were computed with OLGA. Not all clones reach the TCRdb copy of this immuneACCESS table, which keeps in-frame sequences only. Checked studies attribute under half of the gap to unresolved V genes and leave the rest unexplained. V and J calls and clone size are those listed in that table; D and trimming were worked out from the DNA. For this sample there are around 1.5 million clones; nearly 99% appear just once. Roughly 0.45% of the sample comes from the top ten.

This clonotype was obtained from a man aged 25-45 years in good health. The source material was naive CD4+ T cells sorted from blood. The sample's cell subset or site, from its label and the paper: CD45RA+ positively selected.

The nucleotide sequence is given as TGTGCCAGCAGCTTAGAACAGGATCAGCCCCAGCATTTT. Translated, it gives CASSLEQDQPQHF. Recombination connected TRBV7-2 to TRBJ1-5; TRBD1 is a weak D gene call, 5 bases matching. The CDR3 goes from the cysteine to the phenylalanine over 13 residues. Just CDR3 DNA is preserved here, 39 bases in frame from base 1. According to the germline V gene, CDR1 reads SGHTA and CDR2 reads FQGNSA. Cut back by 1 base and 5 bases, the V and J ends lie 6 bases apart.